The entry below describes one TCR beta chain. The antigen remains unidentified. These data are taken from a study of shared clonotypes between healthy human individuals. Looking at the study overall: Three CD4 naive, three CD4 memory, two CD8 naive and one CD8 memory plate were used per donor. The study, taken as a whole, reports: In general, naive subsets displayed greater estimated richness than memory subsets did.

Germline V lookup: CDR1 MNHEY, CDR2 SVGAGI. This CDR3 contains 14 residues. V lost 5 bases and J 4 bases, leaving 14 bases between the germline ends. Assay used: immunoSEQ multiplex PCR; TCRdb lists only in-frame clones, some missing. The table lists 2 million to 3 million clones, approximately 94% of them singletons. The sample was naive CD4+ T cells from PBMCs. Subset reported: CD45RA+ positively selected. V is TRBV6-5 and J is TRBJ1-2; tentative D call: TRBD1 (5 bases). This clonotype was obtained from a man aged 18 to 29 in good health. Some clones in this sample may be carry-over from other donors' samples. CDR3: CASSRRQPLYGYTF. The CDR3 region has the DNA TGTGCCAGCAGTAGACGACAGCCTCTCTATGGCTACACCTTC.